Below, one T cell receptor beta chain is given with its context. The data derive from a study of blood T cell repertoires in COVID-19. There are 17 residues in the CDR3. Trimming cost V 0 bases and J 6 bases; bases outside gene matches: 12. Germline CDR1 SGHKS, CDR2 YYEKEE (reference sequence). Source study methods: How many nucleated cells were present was estimated from reference gene primer amplification. Sequencing was performed with immunoSEQ multiplex PCR; in TCRdb, only in-frame clones are kept and a portion is missing. V, J and clone size reflect that table, while D and trimming were determined from the DNA. The table records about 520,000 clones, approximately 83% of them present only once.

The chain is built from TRBV5-5 and TRBJ2-1; the match to TRBD2 covers 7 bases. Sequencing was carried out using peripheral blood. This receptor was taken from a human donor in a cohort sampled during active COVID-19. Here the CDR3 DNA reads TGTGCCAGCAGCTTGGCGTCGGCGGGAGTCTGGGGCAATGAGCAGTTCTTC. It encodes CASSLASAGVWGNEQFF.